This T cell receptor beta chain was retrieved from a study of human T cells and chemical hapten exposure. Overall study: Alopecia areata, totalis or universalis was found in mostly female patients.

As to this clonotype: Its antigen is undetermined.

Time point defined: patch test 3, about 24 weeks after DPC sensitization. Treatment defined: therapeutic diphenylcyclopropenone sensitization with weekly scalp DPC. Alopecia patients deemed DPC-suitable, aged 18 to 70, excluding pregnancy. Unseparated into fractions, whole blood served as the source from which total RNA was extracted. Germline V CDR1 and CDR2: MNHEY, SVGAGI. This CDR3 spans 14 amino acids. V was shortened by 2 bases and J by 1 base, with 5 bases between the two germline ends. Study-wide results and limits: Following DPC sensitization, TCRs present above 1 in 1000 frequency showed no change.

TCRdb fed the RACE reads into MiXCR, producing one record per CDR3 protein. The sample gives about 190,000 distinct CDR3 sequences, about 25% of which show up once; under 2.5% is in the top ten. This sequence was found in a woman in her 40s with alopecia areata. Some clones in this sample may be carry-over from other donors' samples. The material was whole blood, obtained in connection with sensitization to the hapten diphenylcyclopropenone (DPC). J is TRBJ2-2 and V is TRBV6-5; D call uncertain. The CDR3 loop is CASSYVRNTGELFF. Written as DNA, the CDR3 is TGTGCCAGCAGTTACGTGCGGAACACCGGGGAGCTGTTTTTT.